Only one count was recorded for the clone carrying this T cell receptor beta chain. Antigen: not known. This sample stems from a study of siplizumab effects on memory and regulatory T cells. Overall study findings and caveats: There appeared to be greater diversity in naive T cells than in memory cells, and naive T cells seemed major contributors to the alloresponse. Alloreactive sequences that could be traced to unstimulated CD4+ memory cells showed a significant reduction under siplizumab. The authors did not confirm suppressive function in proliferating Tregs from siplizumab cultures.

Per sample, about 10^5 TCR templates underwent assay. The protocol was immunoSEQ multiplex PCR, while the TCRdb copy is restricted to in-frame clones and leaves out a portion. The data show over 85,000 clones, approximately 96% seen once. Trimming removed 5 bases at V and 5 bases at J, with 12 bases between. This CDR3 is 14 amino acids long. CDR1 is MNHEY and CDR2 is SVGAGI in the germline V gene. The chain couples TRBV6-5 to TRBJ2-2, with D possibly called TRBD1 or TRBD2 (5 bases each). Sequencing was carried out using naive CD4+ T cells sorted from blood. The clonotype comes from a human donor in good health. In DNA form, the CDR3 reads TGTGCCAGCAGTGGGACGGGGTCTACCGGGGAGCTGTTTTTT. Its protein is CASSGTGSTGELFF.